This record covers a single TCR beta chain. As yet, its antigen is unknown. This entry comes from a study of cytomegalovirus exposure and HLA in healthy donors. The PCR employed 60 Vbeta primers together with 13 Jbeta primers. The repertoire was sequenced with immunoSEQ multiplex PCR; TCRdb's copy has only in-frame clones and lacks some. Found here are 180,000 or so clones, roughly four fifths of them singletons; the top ten hold roughly 5%. V was cut by 1 base and J by 7 bases, with 20 bases left in between. Per germline, CDR1 SGDLS and CDR2 YYNGEE. This CDR3 contains 16 residues. Study-level findings and limits: After further analysis at a later stage, around 17,000 TCR beta sequences were associated with HLA alleles at 0.05 false discovery rate.

This clonotype originated in a woman between 18 and 29 years old in good health and CMV-seropositive. The J gene is TRBJ1-1, the V gene TRBV9; D might be TRBD1 (6 bases). Sequencing used PBMCs. The CDR3 loop is CASSVQGQGPGGEAFF. Written as DNA, the CDR3 is TGTGCCAGCAGCGTACAGGGGCAGGGGCCTGGGGGTGAAGCTTTCTTT.